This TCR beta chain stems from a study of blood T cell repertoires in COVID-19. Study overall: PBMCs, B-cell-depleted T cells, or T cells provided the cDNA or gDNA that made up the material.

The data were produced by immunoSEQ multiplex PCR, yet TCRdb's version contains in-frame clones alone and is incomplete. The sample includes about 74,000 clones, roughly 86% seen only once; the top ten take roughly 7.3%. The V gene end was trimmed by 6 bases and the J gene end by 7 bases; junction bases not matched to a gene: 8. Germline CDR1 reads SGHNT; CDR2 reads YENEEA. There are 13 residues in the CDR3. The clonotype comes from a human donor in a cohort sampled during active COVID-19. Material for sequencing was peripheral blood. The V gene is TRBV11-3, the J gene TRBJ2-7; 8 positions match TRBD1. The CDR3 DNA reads TGTGCCAGCAGGGGACAGGACCGTCAGGAGCAGTACTTC. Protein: CASRGQDRQEQYF. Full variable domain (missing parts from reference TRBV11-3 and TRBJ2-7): EAGVVQSPRYKIIEKKQPVAFWCNPISGHNTLYWYLQNLGQGPELLIRYENEEAVDDSQLPKDRFSAERLKGVDSTLKIQPAELGDSAVYLCASRGQDRQEQYFGPGTRLTVT.